What follows are 20 T cell receptor beta chains derived from one specimen sequenced in a study of T cell therapy after organ transplantation. Some clones are missing from TCRdb's copy, which holds only in-frame ones; the method was immunoSEQ multiplex PCR. This table has about 50,000 clones, approximately 94% appearing once. These receptors have no identified antigens. This specimen consisted of CD8+ T cells from blood, obtained before autologous CMV-specific T cell therapy. All receptors derive from a human patient who had received a solid organ transplant and had CMV disease.

The V gene is TRBV9, the J gene TRBJ2-7; 7 bases fit TRBD2. The CDR3 runs 15 residues. V was pared by 0 bases and J by 1 base, with 4 bases of the junction left unmatched. Germline CDR1 is SGDLS and CDR2 is YYNGEE. CDR3 coding DNA: TGTGCCAGCAGCGTAGAAGGACTAGAGTCCTACGAGCAGTACTTC. Its protein product is CASSVEGLESYEQYF.

This chain uses TRBV4-1 with TRBJ2-2; 7 bases fit TRBD2. After removal of 6 bases from V and 0 bases from J, the junction contained 10 bases not matched to a gene. This CDR3 is built from 17 residues. Germline V gene sequence: CDR1 MGHRA, CDR2 YSYEKL. This chain's CDR3 is CASRSETSLPNTGELFF. Here the CDR3 DNA reads TGCGCCAGCAGGTCCGAGACTAGCTTACCGAACACCGGGGAGCTGTTTTTT.

The V call is TRBV6-5, the J call TRBJ2-6, with TRBD1 matching over 7 bases. The V segment lost 6 bases and the J segment 2 bases; nucleotides outside the gene matches: 4. Germline V gives CDR1 MNHEY, CDR2 SVGAGI. The CDR3 sequence is 15 residues long. This chain's CDR3 is CASSYDRAGANVLTF. CDR3 nucleotide sequence: TGTGCCAGCAGCTACGACAGGGCTGGGGCCAACGTCCTGACTTTC.

The V call is TRBV27, the J call TRBJ1-5; D call uncertain. With 2 bases removed from V and 0 bases from J, the gap between germline ends came to 11 bases. CDR3 length: 16 residues. CDR1 and CDR2 from the germline V gene are MNHEY and SMNVEV (reference sequence). The CDR3 DNA reads as TGTGCCAGCAGTTTAGTAGGACGGGGTAGCAATCAGCCCCAGCATTTT. This translates into CASSLVGRGSNQPQHF.

The genes are TRBV19 and TRBJ2-4; D is uncertain. Germline V gene lookup returns CDR1 LNHDA and CDR2 SQIVND (reference sequence). The CDR3 consists of 17 residues. The V end was cut by 3 bases, the J end by 0 bases, with 15 bases between. CDR3 loop: CASSISPGRLAKNIQYF. CDR3 nucleotide sequence: TGTGCCAGTAGTATTAGTCCAGGCCGCCTAGCCAAAAACATTCAGTACTTC.

This chain uses TRBV20-1 with TRBJ2-5, with D uncertain. Germline lookup yields CDR1 DFQATT and CDR2 SNEGSKA (reference sequence). The CDR3 is 10 residues long. Trimming cost V 5 bases and J 5 bases, with 6 bases left between them. The CDR3 loop is CSAPLETQYF. The CDR3 bases are TGCAGTGCTCCCCTCGAGACCCAGTACTTC.

The V gene is TRBV13, the J gene TRBJ2-7, with 7 bases lining up with TRBD1. Germline V gene sequence: CDR1 PRHDT, CDR2 FYEKMQ (reference sequence). The trim removed 1 base at V and 5 bases at J, leaving 8 bases unmatched. The CDR3 is made up of 15 amino acids. DNA of the CDR3: TGTGCCAGCAGCTTAGCCCCAGGACAGGAGAACGAGCAGTACTTC. Translating gives CASSLAPGQENEQYF.

This chain uses TRBV20-1 with TRBJ2-1, with TRBD2 as a possible D gene (5 bases). The CDR3 covers 10 residues. Germline-derived CDR1 and CDR2 are DFQATT and SNEGSKA (reference sequence). The CDR3 coding sequence is TGCAGGAGCGGCTACAATGAGCAGTTCTTC. Translated: CRSGYNEQFF.

The rearrangement joins TRBV4-3 to TRBJ1-1; D unclear. V dropped 4 bases and J dropped 4 bases, with 13 bases sitting between them. Germline V lookup: CDR1 LGHNA, CDR2 YSLEER. The CDR3 has 14 amino acids. The DNA for the CDR3 is TGCGCCAGCAGCCTAGACGACAATCCCACTGAAGCTTTCTTT. Protein: CASSLDDNPTEAFF.

This rearrangement joins TRBV27 to TRBJ1-5, with D maybe TRBD1 (6 bases). This CDR3 has 15 residues. Germline loops: CDR1 MNHEY, CDR2 SMNVEV (reference sequence). The V gene lost 5 bases and the J gene lost 6 bases, with 17 bases spanning the gap. The CDR3 sequence: CASSTYQGIGQPQHF. The CDR3 coding sequence is TGTGCCAGCAGTACCTATCAGGGGATCGGTCAGCCCCAGCATTTT.

The chain couples TRBV7-6 to TRBJ1-1; D unclear. Looked up from germline, CDR1 is SGHVS and CDR2 is FNYEAQ. This CDR3 has 14 amino acids. The ends were cut back, 1 base at V and 0 bases at J, with 6 bases in the middle. The CDR3 DNA reads as TGTGCCAGCAGCTTAGAACCGTTGAACACTGAAGCTTTCTTT. Protein sequence: CASSLEPLNTEAFF.

J is TRBJ2-3 and V is TRBV12-5; no clear D gene. Looked up from germline, CDR1 is LGHNT and CDR2 is FRNRAP. The CDR3 totals 12 residues. Between the trimmed V and J ends, which lost 5 bases and 2 bases, there was a span of 5 bases. Written as DNA, the CDR3 is TGTGCTAGTGGTCCGCTCACAGATACGCAGTATTTT. Translation gives CASGPLTDTQYF.

This clone turned up a few times. The chain combines TRBV7-6 with TRBJ1-1; a possible D gene is TRBD1 (5 bases). CDR1 and CDR2 (germline): SGHVS, FNYEAQ. This CDR3 has 15 amino acids. V lost 1 base to trimming and J lost 1 base, with 10 bases between them. The CDR3 loop is CASSLVQGRNTEAFF. Written as DNA, the CDR3 is TGTGCCAGCAGCTTAGTGCAGGGACGGAACACTGAAGCTTTCTTT.

The chain employs TRBV19 and TRBJ2-2; tentative D call: TRBD2 (5 bases). Trimming pared 9 bases from V and 6 bases from J, leaving 23 bases between. Germline CDR1 and CDR2: LNHDA and SQIVND (reference sequence). This CDR3 is built from 16 residues. The CDR3 region is CASTPPTNSDAGELFF. The CDR3 nucleotides read TGTGCCAGCACCCCCCCCACCAATAGCGACGCCGGGGAGCTGTTTTTT.

The V and J genes are TRBV7-6 and TRBJ1-1, with no clear D. Trimming stripped 1 base from V and 1 base from J, with 7 bases between. This CDR3 region has 14 residues. Germline V lookup: CDR1 SGHVS, CDR2 FNYEAQ. In DNA form, the CDR3 reads TGTGCCAGCAGCTTAGGAACAGCGAACACTGAAGCTTTCTTT. It specifies CASSLGTANTEAFF.

This chain uses TRBV4-2 with TRBJ2-1; the D gene is possibly TRBD2 (6 bases). The V gene's germline CDR1 is LGHNA and CDR2 YNFKEQ. The V and J ends lost 0 bases and 0 bases respectively, with 12 bases between them. The CDR3 length is 17 residues. The CDR3 nucleotides read TGTGCCAGCAGCCAAGATGAGGAGGGACTCTCCTACAATGAGCAGTTCTTC. Protein: CASSQDEEGLSYNEQFF.

This chain links TRBV9 with TRBJ2-3, with D perhaps matching TRBD1 or TRBD2 (5 bases each). With 6 bases removed from V and 5 bases from J, the gap between germline ends came to 22 bases. This CDR3 contains 16 residues. CDR1 is SGDLS, CDR2 YYNGEE, per germline. The CDR3 loop is CASNTQGEPFGDTQYF. CDR3 DNA: TGTGCCAGCAACACTCAAGGGGAGCCCTTCGGAGATACGCAGTATTTT.

The chain employs TRBV27 and TRBJ1-3, with unresolved D. Germline assignment: CDR1 MNHEY and CDR2 SMNVEV (reference sequence). The CDR3 totals 14 residues. Trimming pared 3 bases from V and 2 bases from J, leaving 8 bases between. CDR3 nucleotides: TGTGCCAGCAGTTTGGCCAGAACTGGAAACACCATATATTTT. It specifies CASSLARTGNTIYF.

This sequence joins TRBV6-4 and TRBJ2-2; 8 positions agree with TRBD1. Germline V gene sequence: CDR1 MRHNA, CDR2 SNTAGT. The CDR3 has 16 amino acids. V dropped 0 bases and J dropped 4; count of bases not matched to a gene: 4. In nucleotides, the CDR3 is TGTGCCAGCAGTGACTCCGGACAGGGCTTCACCGGGGAGCTGTTTTTT. It encodes CASSDSGQGFTGELFF.

The chain carries TRBV4-1 and TRBJ1-2, with D perhaps matching TRBD1 (5 bases). The CDR3 runs to 16 residues. V was trimmed by 4 bases and J by 7 bases, leaving 22 bases between them. Germline CDR1 and CDR2: MGHRA and YSYEKL. The CDR3 nucleotides read TGCGCCAGCAGCCCAAACCGGGACGCCAACCTTGGTGGCTACACCTTC. Protein: CASSPNRDANLGGYTF.